A selection of T cell receptor beta chains follows, all from one sample in a study of shared clonotypes between healthy human individuals. The repertoire was sequenced with immunoSEQ multiplex PCR; TCRdb's copy has only in-frame clones and lacks some. The sample carries about 2.3 million clones, approximately 90% recorded once. Sequences were obtained from naive CD4+ T cells from PBMCs. Receptors originate from a man between 18 and 29 years old in good health. Some clones in this sample may be carry-over from other donors' samples. The CDR3 runs from the conserved cysteine through the conserved F or W. A D gene is named only where the DNA matches it firmly. The size field is filled for only some rows; it gives once, few, many or a size class.

v_gene	j_gene	d_gene	len	abundance	CDR3aa	CDR3nt
TRBV6-1	TRBJ1-2	NA	13	NA	CASAAGEGIGYTF	TGTGCCAGCGCCGCTGGGGAGGGGATTGGCTACACCTTC
TRBV5-1	TRBJ2-1	TRBD2	17	NA	CASSLELAGGPYNEQFF	TGCGCCAGCAGCTTGGAACTAGCGGGAGGCCCCTACAATGAGCAGTTCTTC
TRBV6-5	TRBJ2-1	NA	13	NA	CASSYDRYNEQFF	TGTGCCAGCAGTTACGACCGCTACAATGAGCAGTTCTTC
TRBV9	TRBJ2-1	NA	18	NA	CASSPNHTGPTAINEQFF	TGTGCCAGCAGCCCTAACCATACCGGGCCAACGGCGATCAATGAGCAGTTCTTC
TRBV9	TRBJ2-3	NA	15	NA	CASSLSGDSADTQYF	TGTGCCAGCAGCCTCTCGGGGGACTCGGCAGATACGCAGTATTTT
TRBV2	TRBJ2-7	NA	14	NA	CASTTEGSRGEQYF	TGTGCCAGCACCACTGAGGGGAGTCGAGGCGAGCAGTACTTC
TRBV2	TRBJ1-3	TRBD1	15	NA	CASRKLTGVGNTIYF	TGTGCCAGCAGGAAACTTACAGGGGTTGGAAACACCATATATTTT
TRBV5-1	TRBJ2-2	TRBD1	15	NA	CASSFTGVPNGELFF	TGCGCCAGCAGCTTTACAGGGGTTCCCAACGGGGAGCTGTTTTTT
TRBV2	TRBJ1-5	NA	13	once	CASSESPWGPQHF	TGTGCCAGCAGTGAGTCGCCCTGGGGGCCCCAGCATTTT
TRBV19	TRBJ1-1	NA	14	NA	CASSIIMANTEAFF	TGTGCCAGTAGTATTATTATGGCGAACACTGAAGCTTTCTTT
TRBV6-1	TRBJ2-7	NA	14	NA	CASSELPVRYEQYF	TGTGCCAGCAGTGAATTGCCAGTACGATACGAGCAGTACTTC
TRBV5-4	TRBJ2-1	NA	15	NA	CASSQGGNDHNEQFF	TGTGCCAGCAGCCAGGGGGGTAATGACCACAATGAGCAGTTCTTC
TRBV7-6	TRBJ1-2	NA	13	NA	CASSLGRDYGYTF	TGTGCCAGCAGCTTAGGTCGAGATTATGGCTACACCTTC
TRBV27	TRBJ2-1	NA	16	NA	CASSWGRWGLGNEQFF	TGTGCCAGCAGTTGGGGAAGGTGGGGGCTGGGGAATGAGCAGTTCTTC
TRBV28	TRBJ2-1	TRBD2	14	NA	CATTWTSGSDEQFF	TGTGCCACCACGTGGACTAGCGGGAGTGATGAGCAGTTCTTC
TRBV7-3	TRBJ2-6	NA	17	NA	CASSLGPGPSWGNVLTF	TGTGCCAGCAGCTTAGGGCCGGGACCGAGCTGGGGCAACGTCCTGACTTTC
TRBV5-8	TRBJ2-3	NA	17	once	CASSLGHRGGGTDTQYF	TGTGCCAGCAGCTTGGGCCACAGGGGAGGGGGAACAGATACGCAGTATTTT
TRBV7-2	TRBJ2-5	TRBD1	15	once	CASSLGLTGGETQYF	TGTGCCAGCAGCCTTGGATTGACAGGGGGCGAGACCCAGTACTTC
TRBV27	TRBJ2-7	NA	17	NA	CASSPRRLRALGGEQYF	TGTGCCAGCAGCCCCCGCCGGCTCCGGGCCCTAGGGGGCGAGCAGTACTTC
TRBV7-9	TRBJ2-3	NA	15	NA	CASSLAREGTDTQYF	TGTGCCAGCAGCTTAGCCAGGGAGGGCACAGATACGCAGTATTTT
TRBV6-4	TRBJ2-1	TRBD2	13	NA	CASSDRTSNEQFF	TGTGCCAGCAGTGACAGGACTAGTAATGAGCAGTTCTTC
TRBV7-2	TRBJ2-2	NA	14	NA	CASSSQAGPGELFF	TGTGCCAGCAGCTCTCAGGCAGGGCCCGGGGAGCTGTTTTTT
TRBV12-5	TRBJ2-3	NA	13	NA	CASGQSSTDTQYF	TGTGCTAGTGGCCAGTCGAGCACAGATACGCAGTATTTT
TRBV6-5	TRBJ2-3	TRBD2	16	once	CASSLLAGESPDTQYF	TGTGCCAGCAGTTTACTAGCGGGAGAGTCTCCAGATACGCAGTATTTT
TRBV6-6	TRBJ1-2	NA	16	NA	CASSYPSGIANYGYTF	TGTGCCAGCAGTTACCCTTCGGGTATAGCTAACTATGGCTACACCTTC
TRBV9	TRBJ2-7	NA	15	NA	CASSVGGRRTYEQYF	TGTGCCAGCAGCGTAGGTGGGAGACGGACCTACGAGCAGTACTTC
TRBV28	TRBJ2-1	NA	15	NA	CASTQPGLSYNEQFF	TGTGCCAGCACACAGCCGGGACTCTCCTACAATGAGCAGTTCTTC
TRBV7-9	TRBJ1-1	NA	14	NA	CASSSPGSGTEAFF	TGTGCCAGCAGCTCCCCTGGGTCGGGAACTGAAGCTTTCTTT
TRBV6-5	TRBJ2-5	TRBD2	15	NA	CASEAGAGLSGTQYF	TGTGCCAGCGAAGCGGGAGCCGGATTGTCAGGAACCCAGTACTTC
TRBV15	TRBJ2-1	TRBD2	23	NA	CATSRIPGLTGTALAGSYNEQFF	TGTGCCACCAGCAGGATCCCAGGCCTGACAGGGACCGCACTAGCGGGTTCCTACAATGAGCAGTTCTTC
TRBV30	TRBJ2-4	NA	15	NA	CAWRGVTKAKNIQYF	TGTGCCTGGAGAGGCGTAACTAAAGCCAAAAACATTCAGTACTTC
TRBV6-5	TRBJ2-5	TRBD1	14	NA	CASTPSGGKETQYF	TGTGCCAGCACCCCCTCAGGGGGTAAAGAGACCCAGTACTTC
TRBV27	TRBJ2-5	NA	17	NA	CACPYLRSRGGKETQYF	TGTGCCTGCCCTTACTTGCGGAGTAGGGGAGGAAAAGAGACCCAGTACTTC
TRBV28	TRBJ1-5	TRBD1	15	NA	CASSFPGQGFQPQHF	TGTGCCAGCAGTTTTCCGGGACAGGGATTTCAGCCCCAGCATTTT
TRBV5-8	TRBJ2-7	NA	17	NA	CASSSHFGTRVAYEQYF	TGTGCCAGCAGCTCCCACTTCGGGACGCGGGTAGCCTACGAGCAGTACTTC
TRBV21-1	TRBJ1-1	NA	17	once	CASSKPPGQPLNTEAFF	TGTGCCAGCAGCAAACCCCCGGGACAGCCCTTGAACACTGAAGCTTTCTTT
TRBV4-2	TRBJ2-7	TRBD2	16	NA	CASSQSGTSGTYEQYF	TGTGCCAGCAGCCAGTCCGGGACTAGCGGGACCTACGAGCAGTACTTC
TRBV7-2	TRBJ2-1	TRBD2	15	once	CASSATSGTYNEQFF	TGTGCCAGCAGCGCCACTAGCGGCACCTACAATGAGCAGTTCTTC
TRBV6-1	TRBJ2-5	TRBD2	14	NA	CASRGLASPSGQYF	TGTGCCAGCAGAGGACTAGCCTCCCCTTCGGGCCAGTACTTC
TRBV6-5	TRBJ2-2	NA	13	NA	CASSLRGTGELFF	TGTGCCAGCAGTCTTAGGGGGACCGGGGAGCTGTTTTTT
TRBV28	TRBJ2-7	TRBD2	16	NA	CASSLFGGSRSYEQYF	TGTGCCAGCAGTTTATTTGGCGGGAGTAGGTCCTACGAGCAGTACTTC
TRBV10-3	TRBJ2-5	NA	15	NA	CAISQQGGVGETQYF	TGTGCCATCAGTCAACAAGGAGGGGTAGGTGAGACCCAGTACTTC
TRBV7-9	TRBJ2-7	NA	17	NA	CASSLLQGRATSYEQYF	TGTGCCAGCAGCTTGCTACAGGGTCGTGCCACCTCCTACGAGCAGTACTTC
TRBV9	TRBJ2-1	TRBD2	15	NA	CASSVGRGTYNEQFF	TGTGCCAGCAGCGTAGGGCGGGGGACCTACAATGAGCAGTTCTTC
TRBV7-9	TRBJ2-5	TRBD2	16	NA	CASSPGLAGGEETQYF	TGTGCCAGCAGCCCCGGACTAGCGGGAGGGGAAGAGACCCAGTACTTC
TRBV29-1	TRBJ1-2	TRBD1	13	NA	CSVSWDRTYGYTF	TGCAGCGTTTCCTGGGACAGAACCTATGGCTACACCTTC
TRBV19	TRBJ1-2	NA	11	NA	CASSVNYGYTF	TGTGCCAGTAGTGTAAACTATGGCTACACCTTC
TRBV28	TRBJ1-2	NA	14	NA	CASRPGLWASGYTF	TGTGCCAGCAGACCAGGGCTATGGGCCTCTGGCTACACCTTC
TRBV11-3	TRBJ2-1	TRBD1	13	NA	CASSSAGGYEQFF	TGTGCCAGCAGCTCAGCAGGGGGCTATGAGCAGTTCTTC
TRBV5-1	TRBJ2-7	TRBD2	16	NA	CASSLGLAGLSYEQYF	TGCGCCAGCAGCCTAGGACTAGCGGGCCTTTCCTACGAGCAGTACTTC
TRBV9	TRBJ2-7	NA	16	NA	CASSVGVGKLTYEQYF	TGTGCCAGCAGCGTAGGGGTCGGCAAATTAACCTACGAGCAGTACTTC